This record looks at one T cell receptor (beta chain) sequence and its context. This clone was detected a few times. Base-call qualities are not available, and no considerably larger clone is one nucleotide away. The entry originates in a study of T cells in tuberculosis listed by TCRdb under 2018. About the investigation overall: The study combined CD1B tetramers and high-throughput TCR immunosequencing to characterize T cells specific for the mycobacterial lipid antigen glucose monomycolate (GMM).

Summary of the overall study and its limitations: T cells that bind the CD1B-GMM tetramer with low affinity may not have been captured by the stringent sort gate.

PBMC were thawed, rested overnight, stained with a GMM-loaded CD1B tetramer, a Live/Dead dye and anti-CD3, and then sorted on a FACS Aria II. C32 glucose monomycolate purified from Rhodococcus equi was loaded onto CD1B tetramers. PBMC used for tetramer sorting had been depleted of CD14-expressing monocytes for a separate study before cryopreservation. From each donor, approximately 100,000 tetramer-negative cells were also sorted and analyzed side by side with the tetramer-positive cells. Antigen-specific T cells were sorted from a handful of healthy South African adults using GMM-loaded CD1B tetramers. TCR-alpha and TCR-beta chains were sequenced unpaired, so chain pairing information was not available. TCR libraries were generated with the immunoSEQ multiplex PCR assay, using TCR-beta and/or TCR-alpha/delta assays for each sample. The amplified TCR libraries were sequenced using the Illumina high-throughput platform. The study's own analysis went as follows. Clustering and dimensionality reduction relied on pairwise TCRdist distances among GMM-specific receptors from T cells that were either sorted ex vivo or expanded in vitro. Sequence motifs defined by gene usage and CDR3 content were checked for enrichment by comparing tetramer-positive and tetramer-negative populations. The source is immuneACCESS, and TCRdb retained only in-frame sequences with V and J called. Part of the clones is not carried over; for the studies checked, unresolved V genes explain less than half of this, and the remainder is unexplained. Clonal size and the V and J genes are those of that table, whereas D and trimming came from the DNA. The sample table contains nearly 60,000 clones; only one count was recorded for roughly 86% of them. The ten top clones hold 21% of the sample.

This receptor was obtained from an adult woman with latent tuberculosis. The sample was CD1b-GMM tetramer-negative cells sorted from PBMCs. Sample cell subset or site, as interpreted from the label and publication: T cells not binding CD1B-GMM tetramer, sorted from same donor.

For the CDR3, the sequence is CASGLVSGGTQYF. The sequenced DNA is TGTGCTAGTGGTTTGGTATCGGGTGGTACGCAGTATTTT. The chain is made from TRBV12-5 and TRBJ2-3; confidence is insufficient to name the D gene. At the junction V is shortened by 0 bases and J by 8 bases, with 9 bases in between. The CDR3 measures 13 amino acids from cysteine to phenylalanine. Only the CDR3 DNA is retained, 39 bases long and in frame from the first base. Via the germline V gene, CDR1 is LGHNT and CDR2 FRNRAP.